This T cell receptor beta chain was captured in a study of beta chain features in type 1 diabetes. Germline V gives CDR1 LNHDA, CDR2 SQIVND (reference sequence). The CDR3 length is 12 residues. V shed 4 bases, J shed 12 bases, and the junction held 3 bases outside the gene matches. This clone has ten or more counts. Its antigen remains unknown. The whole isolated RNA underwent reverse transcription, so sequencing captured expressed TCRB transcripts. Profiling relied on immunoSEQ multiplex PCR, and the TCRdb table lists in-frame clones only, not all of them. The repertoire holds about 160,000 clones, with 8% to 9.5% as singletons. Study-level results: Sequencing from cDNA could over-represent high-TCR-expressing cells. Moderately but significantly shorter TCRB CDR3s were found in Type 1 diabetes patients in all four CD4+ subsets.

J is TRBJ2-1 and V is TRBV19, with 10 bases matching TRBD1. The receptor was isolated from a woman aged 18-29 years with type 1 diabetes. Input material: central memory CD4+ T cells from blood. CDR3: CASSRDRGRQFF. For the CDR3, the DNA is TGTGCCAGTAGTAGGGACAGGGGCCGGCAGTTCTTC.